Given below is one TCR beta chain in context. These data come from a study of blood T cells in healthy people across ages. Using a J-beta primer mix together with a sample-barcoded 5' primer, a second PCR was run for roughly 6 to 12 cycles. Each CDR3 protein is one row after TCRdb ran MiXCR on the 5' RACE reads. In the table there are about 1,500,000 distinct CDR3 sequences, roughly 45% of which are singletons. Trimming pared 5 bases from V and 10 bases from J, leaving 14 bases between. The CDR3 loop spans 13 amino acids. V and J are TRBV12-3 or TRBV12-4 and TRBJ1-4; no reliable D call. This clonotype was sampled from a woman aged 18 to 35 in good health. The sequenced sample was blood. As DNA, the CDR3 is TGTGCCAGCAGTACCAATGACATGGGAAAACTGTTTTTT. Its translation: CASSTNDMGKLFF.